The clone carrying this T cell receptor (beta chain) has only one observation. Relative to the germline gene, one junction end is altered; a read error may explain this. The record originates from a study of CD8+CD57+ T cells in acquired aplastic anemia. The template used for profiling TCR beta VDJ and CDR3 was genomic DNA. TCRdb re-analysed the reads in MiXCR, keeping a single row per CDR3 protein. The sample lists around 190,000 distinct CDR3 sequences; less than 50% were seen once. The germline V gene encodes CDR1 SGHRS and CDR2 YFSETQ. This CDR3 has 15 amino acids. The sequenced patients had an expansion of CD8+CD57+ cells seen by flow cytometry.

Specimen: sorted CD4+, CD8+, or CD8+CD57+ T cells (not recorded which) from PBMCs. This sequence was found in a human donor with aplastic anemia. J is TRBJ2-1 and V is TRBV5-1, with a tentative D call TRBD2 (5 bases). CDR3 DNA: TGTGCCAGCAGCGTAGCGTTAAGCTCCTACAATGAGCAGTTCTTC. This sequence encodes CASSVALSSYNEQFF.